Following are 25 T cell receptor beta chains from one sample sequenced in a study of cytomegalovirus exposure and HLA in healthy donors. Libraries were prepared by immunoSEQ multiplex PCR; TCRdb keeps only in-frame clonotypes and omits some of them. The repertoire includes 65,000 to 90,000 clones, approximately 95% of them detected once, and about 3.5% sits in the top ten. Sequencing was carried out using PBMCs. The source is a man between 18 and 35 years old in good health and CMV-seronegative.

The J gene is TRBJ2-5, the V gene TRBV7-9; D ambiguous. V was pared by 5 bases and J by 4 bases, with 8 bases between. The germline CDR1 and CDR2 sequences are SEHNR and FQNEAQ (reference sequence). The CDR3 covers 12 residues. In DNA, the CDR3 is TGTGCCAGCAGCCTAATCTCAGAGACCCAGTACTTC. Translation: CASSLISETQYF.

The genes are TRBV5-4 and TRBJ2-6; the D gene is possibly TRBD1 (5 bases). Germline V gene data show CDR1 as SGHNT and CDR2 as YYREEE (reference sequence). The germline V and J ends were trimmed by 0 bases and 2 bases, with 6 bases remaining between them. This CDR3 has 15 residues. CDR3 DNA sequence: TGTGCCAGCAGCTTGGTAGGGGCTGGGGCCAACGTCCTGACTTTC. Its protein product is CASSLVGAGANVLTF.

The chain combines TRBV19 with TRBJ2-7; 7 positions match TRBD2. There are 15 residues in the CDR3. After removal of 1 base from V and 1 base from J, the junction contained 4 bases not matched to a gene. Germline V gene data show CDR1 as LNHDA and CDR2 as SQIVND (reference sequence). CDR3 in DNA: TGTGCCAGTAGTATAGCATCGGGAGGATCCTACGAGCAGTACTTC. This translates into CASSIASGGSYEQYF.

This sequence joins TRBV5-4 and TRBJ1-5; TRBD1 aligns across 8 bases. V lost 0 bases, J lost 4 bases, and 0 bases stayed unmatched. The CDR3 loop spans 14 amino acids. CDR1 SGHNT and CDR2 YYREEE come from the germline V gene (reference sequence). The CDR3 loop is CASSLGTGNQPQHF. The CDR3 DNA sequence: TGTGCCAGCAGCTTGGGGACAGGGAATCAGCCCCAGCATTTT. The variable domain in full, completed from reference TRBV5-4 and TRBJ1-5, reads ETGVTQSPTHLIKTRGQQVTLRCSSQSGHNTVSWYQQALGQGPQFIFQYYREEENGRGNFPPRFSGLQFPNYSSELNVNALELDDSALYLCASSLGTGNQPQHFGDGTRLSIL.

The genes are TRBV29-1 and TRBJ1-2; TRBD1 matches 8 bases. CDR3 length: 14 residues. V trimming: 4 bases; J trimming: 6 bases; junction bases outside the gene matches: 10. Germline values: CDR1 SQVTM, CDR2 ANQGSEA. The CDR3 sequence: CSVVRQGALDGYTF. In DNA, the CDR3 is TGCAGCGTTGTGCGGCAGGGGGCGCTGGATGGCTACACCTTC.

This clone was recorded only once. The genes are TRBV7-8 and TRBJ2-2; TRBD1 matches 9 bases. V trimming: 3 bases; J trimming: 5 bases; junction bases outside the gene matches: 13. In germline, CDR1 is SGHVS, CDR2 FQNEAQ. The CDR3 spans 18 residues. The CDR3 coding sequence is TGTGCCAGCAGCTTCCCCTCCAATTGGACAGGGGATACCGGGGAGCTGTTTTTT. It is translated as CASSFPSNWTGDTGELFF. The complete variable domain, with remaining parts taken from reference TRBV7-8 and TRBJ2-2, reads GAGVSQSPRYKVAKRGQDVALRCDPISGHVSLFWYQQALGQGPEFLTYFQNEAQLDKSGLPSDRFFAERPEGSVSTLKIQRTQQEDSAVYLCASSFPSNWTGDTGELFFGEGSRLTVL.

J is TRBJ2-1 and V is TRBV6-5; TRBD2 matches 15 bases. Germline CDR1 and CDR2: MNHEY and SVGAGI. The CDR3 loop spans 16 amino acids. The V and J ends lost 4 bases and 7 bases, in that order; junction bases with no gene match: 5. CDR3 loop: CASSFRTSGGANEQFF. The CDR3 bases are TGTGCCAGCAGTTTCAGGACTAGCGGGGGGGCGAATGAGCAGTTCTTC.

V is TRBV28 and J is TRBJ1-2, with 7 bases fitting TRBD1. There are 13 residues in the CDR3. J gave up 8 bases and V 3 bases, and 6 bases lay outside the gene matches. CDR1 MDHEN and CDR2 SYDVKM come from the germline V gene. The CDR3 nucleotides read TGTGCCAGCAGTTTCCCTGACAGGGTCGGCTACACCTTC. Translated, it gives CASSFPDRVGYTF.

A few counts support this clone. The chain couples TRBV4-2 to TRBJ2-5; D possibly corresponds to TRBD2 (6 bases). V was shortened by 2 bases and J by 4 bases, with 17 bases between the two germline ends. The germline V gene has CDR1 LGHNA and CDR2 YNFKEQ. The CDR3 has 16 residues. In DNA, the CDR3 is TGTGCCAGCAGCCAATCCTGGGGGGAGGTCCGAGAGACCCAGTACTTC. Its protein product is CASSQSWGEVRETQYF.

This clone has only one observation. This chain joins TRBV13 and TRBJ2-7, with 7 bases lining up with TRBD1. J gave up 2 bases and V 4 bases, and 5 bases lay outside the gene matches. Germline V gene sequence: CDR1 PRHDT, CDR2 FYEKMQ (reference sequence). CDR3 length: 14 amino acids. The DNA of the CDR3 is TGTGCCAGCAGCTCACCGGGACAGACCTACGAGCAGTACTTC. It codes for CASSSPGQTYEQYF.

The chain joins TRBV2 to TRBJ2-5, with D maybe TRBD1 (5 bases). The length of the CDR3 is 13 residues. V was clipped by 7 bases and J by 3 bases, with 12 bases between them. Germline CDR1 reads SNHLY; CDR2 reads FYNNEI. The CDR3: CASTQGVKETQYF. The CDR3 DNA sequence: TGTGCCAGCACCCAAGGGGTGAAAGAGACCCAGTACTTC.

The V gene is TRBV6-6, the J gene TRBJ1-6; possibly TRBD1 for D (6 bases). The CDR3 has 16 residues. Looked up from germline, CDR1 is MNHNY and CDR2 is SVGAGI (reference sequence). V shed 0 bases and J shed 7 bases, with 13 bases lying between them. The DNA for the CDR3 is TGTGCCAGCAGTTACTCGAGGGGGGGGCCCAATTCACCCCTCCACTTT. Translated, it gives CASSYSRGGPNSPLHF.

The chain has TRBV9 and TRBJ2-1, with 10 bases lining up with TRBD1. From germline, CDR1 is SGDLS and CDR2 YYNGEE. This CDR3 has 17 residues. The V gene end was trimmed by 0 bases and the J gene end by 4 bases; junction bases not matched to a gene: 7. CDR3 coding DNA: TGTGCCAGCAGCGTAGGGCCCGGGACAGGGGCTTACAATGAGCAGTTCTTC. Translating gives CASSVGPGTGAYNEQFF.

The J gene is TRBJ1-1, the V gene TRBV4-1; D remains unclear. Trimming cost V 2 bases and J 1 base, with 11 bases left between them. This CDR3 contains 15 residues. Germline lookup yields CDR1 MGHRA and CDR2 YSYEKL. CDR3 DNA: TGCGCCAGCAGCCAAATACCGGTCTCGAACACTGAAGCTTTCTTT. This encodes CASSQIPVSNTEAFF.

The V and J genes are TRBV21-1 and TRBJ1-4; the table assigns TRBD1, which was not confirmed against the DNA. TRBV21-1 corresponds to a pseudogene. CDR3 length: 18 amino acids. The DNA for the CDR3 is TGTGCCAGCAGTAAACCGTGGACAGACCTTCCAACTAATGAAAAACTGTTTTTT. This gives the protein CASSKPWTDLPTNEKLFF.

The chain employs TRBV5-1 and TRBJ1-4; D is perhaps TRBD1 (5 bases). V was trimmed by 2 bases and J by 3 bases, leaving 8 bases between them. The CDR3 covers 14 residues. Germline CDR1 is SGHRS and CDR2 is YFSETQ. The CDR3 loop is CASSLEQANEKLFF. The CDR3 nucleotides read TGCGCCAGCAGCTTAGAACAGGCTAATGAAAAACTGTTTTTT. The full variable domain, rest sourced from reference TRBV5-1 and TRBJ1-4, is KAGVTQTPRYLIKTRGQQVTLSCSPISGHRSVSWYQQTPGQGLQFLFEYFSETQRNKGNFPGRFSGRQFSNSRSEMNVSTLELGDSALYLCASSLEQANEKLFFGSGTQLSVL.

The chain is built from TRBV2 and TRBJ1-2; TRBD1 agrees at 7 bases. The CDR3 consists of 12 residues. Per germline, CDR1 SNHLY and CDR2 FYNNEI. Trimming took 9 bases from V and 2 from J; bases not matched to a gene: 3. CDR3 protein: CARGQSNYGYTF. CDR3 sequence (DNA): TGTGCCAGGGGACAGAGCAACTATGGCTACACCTTC.

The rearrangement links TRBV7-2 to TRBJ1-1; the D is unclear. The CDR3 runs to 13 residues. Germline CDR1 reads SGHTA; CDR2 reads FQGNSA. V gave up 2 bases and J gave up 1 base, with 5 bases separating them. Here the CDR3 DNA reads TGTGCCAGCAGCTTAAGCGGGAACACTGAAGCTTTCTTT. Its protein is CASSLSGNTEAFF.

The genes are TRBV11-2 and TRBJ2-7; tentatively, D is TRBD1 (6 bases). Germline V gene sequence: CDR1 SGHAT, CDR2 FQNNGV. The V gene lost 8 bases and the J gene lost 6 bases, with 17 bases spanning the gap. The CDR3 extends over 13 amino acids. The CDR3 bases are TGTGCCAGCGGACAGTTCAAGGGCGCCGAGCAGTACTTC. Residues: CASGQFKGAEQYF.

The CDR3 DNA sequence: TGTGCCAGCAGCAGGACAGGGAGGGAGGAGACCCAGTACTTC. This codes for CASSRTGREETQYF. The gene calls are TRBV5-4 and TRBJ2-5, with D perhaps TRBD1 (8 bases). The CDR3 spans 14 residues. V lost 4 bases and J 5 bases, leaving 15 bases between the germline ends. CDR1 is SGHNT, CDR2 YYREEE, per germline (reference sequence).

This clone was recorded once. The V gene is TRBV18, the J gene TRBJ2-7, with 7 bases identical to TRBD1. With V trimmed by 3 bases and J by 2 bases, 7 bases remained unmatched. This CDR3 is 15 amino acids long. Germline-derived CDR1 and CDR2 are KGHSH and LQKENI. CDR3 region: CASSPSGQDPYEQYF. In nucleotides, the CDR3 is TGTGCCAGCTCACCTTCCGGACAGGATCCCTACGAGCAGTACTTC.

The CDR3 coding sequence is TGTGCCATCAGTGCGATCCCAGGGGATAGCGGCTACACCTTC. Translating it yields CAISAIPGDSGYTF. This chain links TRBV10-3 with TRBJ1-2, with D possibly TRBD1 on 6 matching bases. Trimming stripped 4 bases from V and 8 bases from J, with 17 bases between. From germline, CDR1 is ENHRY and CDR2 SYGVKD. The CDR3 covers 14 residues.

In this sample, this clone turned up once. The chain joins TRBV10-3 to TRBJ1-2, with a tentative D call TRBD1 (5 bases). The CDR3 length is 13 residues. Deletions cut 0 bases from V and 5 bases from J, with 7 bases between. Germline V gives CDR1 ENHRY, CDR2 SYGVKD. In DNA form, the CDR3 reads TGTGCCATCAGTGAGTCGGGGACTTATGGCTACACCTTC. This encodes CAISESGTYGYTF.

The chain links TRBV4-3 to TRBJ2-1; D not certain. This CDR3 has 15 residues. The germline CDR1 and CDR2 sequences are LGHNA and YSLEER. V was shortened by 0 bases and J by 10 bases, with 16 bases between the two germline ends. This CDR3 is CASSQEGREATEQFF. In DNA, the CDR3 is TGCGCCAGCAGCCAAGAAGGCCGCGAGGCGACCGAGCAGTTCTTC.

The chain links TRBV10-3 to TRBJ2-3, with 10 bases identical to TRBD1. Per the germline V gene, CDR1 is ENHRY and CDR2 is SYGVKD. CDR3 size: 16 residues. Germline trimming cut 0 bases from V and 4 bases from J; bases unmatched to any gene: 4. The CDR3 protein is CAISESMGQGPDTQYF. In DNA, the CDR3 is TGTGCCATCAGTGAGTCGATGGGACAGGGGCCAGATACGCAGTATTTT.